One and the same sample provided the 3 T cell receptor beta chains below, sequenced in a study of blood T cell repertoires in COVID-19. Libraries were prepared by immunoSEQ multiplex PCR; TCRdb keeps only in-frame clonotypes and omits some of them. The data contain more than 150,000 clones, roughly four fifths of them singletons. The sample consisted of peripheral blood. The origin of the receptors is a woman aged 40 to 50 with acute or convalescent COVID-19.

The chain recombines TRBV19 with TRBJ1-3, with D hard to call. The CDR3 sequence is 14 residues long. V lost 2 bases and J lost 0, with 5 bases in between. Germline V CDR1 and CDR2: LNHDA, SQIVND (reference sequence). The CDR3 is CASSIYGSGNTIYF. The CDR3 DNA follows: TGTGCCAGTAGTATATACGGCTCTGGAAACACCATATATTTT.

This sequence joins TRBV11-2 and TRBJ1-1; D possibly corresponds to TRBD1 (5 bases). Germline CDR1 and CDR2: SGHAT and FQNNGV. There are 14 residues in the CDR3. Trimming pared 5 bases from V and 4 bases from J, leaving 14 bases between. This CDR3 is CASSITGIRTEAFF. The DNA for the CDR3 is TGTGCCAGCAGCATCACAGGCATTCGCACTGAAGCTTTCTTT.

CDR3 amino acids: CASSDNQRETQYF. The DNA for the CDR3 is TGCGCCAGCAGTGACAATCAGCGGGAGACCCAGTACTTC. The rearrangement uses TRBV10-1 and TRBJ2-5; perhaps TRBD2 as D (5 bases). Germline V gene lookup returns CDR1 WNHNN and CDR2 SYGVQD (reference sequence). The CDR3 totals 13 residues. The germline V and J ends were trimmed by 3 bases and 5 bases, with 10 bases remaining between them.